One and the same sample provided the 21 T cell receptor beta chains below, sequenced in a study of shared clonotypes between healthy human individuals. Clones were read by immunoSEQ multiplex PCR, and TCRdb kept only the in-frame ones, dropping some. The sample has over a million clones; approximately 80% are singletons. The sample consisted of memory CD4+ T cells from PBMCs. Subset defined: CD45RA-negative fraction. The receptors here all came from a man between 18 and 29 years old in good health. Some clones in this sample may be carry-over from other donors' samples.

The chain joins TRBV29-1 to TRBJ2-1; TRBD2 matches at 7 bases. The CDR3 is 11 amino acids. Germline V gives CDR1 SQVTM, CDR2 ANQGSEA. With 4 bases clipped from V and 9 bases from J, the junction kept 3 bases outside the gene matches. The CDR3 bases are TGCAGCGTTGCCGGGGGGAGTGAGCAGTTCTTC. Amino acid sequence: CSVAGGSEQFF.

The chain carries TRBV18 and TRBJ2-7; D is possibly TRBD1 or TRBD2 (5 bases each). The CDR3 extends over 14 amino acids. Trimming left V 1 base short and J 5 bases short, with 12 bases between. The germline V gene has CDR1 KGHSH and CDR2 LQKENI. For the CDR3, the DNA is TGTGCCAGCTCACCACAAGGGACCGTACACGAGCAGTACTTC. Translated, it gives CASSPQGTVHEQYF. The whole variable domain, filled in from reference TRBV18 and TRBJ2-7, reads NAGVMQNPRHLVRRRGQEARLRCSPMKGHSHVYWYRQLPEEGLKFMVYLQKENIIDESGMPKERFSAEFPKEGPSILRIQQVVRGDSAAYFCASSPQGTVHEQYFGPGTRLTVT.

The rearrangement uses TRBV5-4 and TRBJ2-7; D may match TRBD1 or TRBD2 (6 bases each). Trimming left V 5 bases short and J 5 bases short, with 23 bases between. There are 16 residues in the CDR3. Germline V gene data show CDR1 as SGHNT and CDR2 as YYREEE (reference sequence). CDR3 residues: CASRKGKGEEFNEQYF. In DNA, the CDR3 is TGTGCCAGCAGAAAAGGGAAGGGGGAGGAGTTTAACGAGCAGTACTTC.

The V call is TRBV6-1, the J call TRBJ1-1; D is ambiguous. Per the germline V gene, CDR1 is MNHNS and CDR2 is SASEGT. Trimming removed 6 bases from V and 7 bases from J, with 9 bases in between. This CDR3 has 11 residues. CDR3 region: CASRDWGEAFF. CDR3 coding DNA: TGTGCCAGCAGGGATTGGGGTGAAGCTTTCTTT.

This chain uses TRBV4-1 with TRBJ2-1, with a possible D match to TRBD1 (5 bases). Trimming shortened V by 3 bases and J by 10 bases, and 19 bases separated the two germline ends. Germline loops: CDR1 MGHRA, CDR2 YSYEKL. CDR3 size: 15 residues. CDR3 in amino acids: CASSQVDKLLSEQFF. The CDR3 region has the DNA TGCGCCAGCAGCCAGGTGGACAAGCTTCTCTCAGAGCAGTTCTTC.

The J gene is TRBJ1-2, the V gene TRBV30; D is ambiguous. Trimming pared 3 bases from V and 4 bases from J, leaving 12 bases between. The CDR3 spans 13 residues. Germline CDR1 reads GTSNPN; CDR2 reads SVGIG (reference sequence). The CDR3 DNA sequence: TGTGCCTGGAGCTCGGGTAGCGCCTATGGCTACACCTTC. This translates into CAWSSGSAYGYTF.

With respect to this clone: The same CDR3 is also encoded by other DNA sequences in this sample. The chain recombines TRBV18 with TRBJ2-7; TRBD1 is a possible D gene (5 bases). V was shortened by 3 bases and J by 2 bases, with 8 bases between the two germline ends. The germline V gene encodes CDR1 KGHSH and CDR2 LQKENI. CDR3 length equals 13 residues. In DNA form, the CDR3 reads TGTGCCAGCTCACCGGGGCCCACCTACGAGCAGTACTTC. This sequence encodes CASSPGPTYEQYF. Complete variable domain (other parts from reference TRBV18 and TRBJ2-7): NAGVMQNPRHLVRRRGQEARLRCSPMKGHSHVYWYRQLPEEGLKFMVYLQKENIIDESGMPKERFSAEFPKEGPSILRIQQVVRGDSAAYFCASSPGPTYEQYFGPGTRLTVT.

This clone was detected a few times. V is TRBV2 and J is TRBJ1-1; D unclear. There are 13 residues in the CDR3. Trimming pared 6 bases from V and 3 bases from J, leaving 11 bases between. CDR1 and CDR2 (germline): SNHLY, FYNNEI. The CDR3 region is CASSISRDTEAFF. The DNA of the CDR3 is TGTGCCAGCAGCATTTCCCGGGACACTGAAGCTTTCTTT.

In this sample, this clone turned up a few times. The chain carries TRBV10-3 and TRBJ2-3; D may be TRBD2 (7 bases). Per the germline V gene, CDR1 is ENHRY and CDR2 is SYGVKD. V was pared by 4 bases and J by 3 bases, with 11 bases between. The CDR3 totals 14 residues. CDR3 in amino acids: CAISGGGTTDTQYF. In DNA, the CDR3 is TGTGCCATCAGTGGGGGGGGCACAACAGATACGCAGTATTTT.

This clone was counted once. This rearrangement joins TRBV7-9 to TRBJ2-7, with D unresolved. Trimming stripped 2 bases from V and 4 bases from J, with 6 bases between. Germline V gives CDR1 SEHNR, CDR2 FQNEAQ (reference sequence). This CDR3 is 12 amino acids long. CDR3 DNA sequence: TGTGCCAGCAGCTTATGGGGTTACGAGCAGTACTTC. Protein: CASSLWGYEQYF.

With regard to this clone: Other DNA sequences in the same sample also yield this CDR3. The CDR3 reads CASRTSGAYEQYF. The CDR3 nucleotides are TGTGCCAGCAGGACTAGCGGGGCCTACGAGCAGTACTTC. J is TRBJ2-7 and V is TRBV6-6; 11 positions match TRBD2. Germline V lookup: CDR1 MNHNY, CDR2 SVGAGI (reference sequence). With 6 bases clipped from V and 2 bases from J, the junction kept 0 bases outside the gene matches. The length of the CDR3 is 13 residues.

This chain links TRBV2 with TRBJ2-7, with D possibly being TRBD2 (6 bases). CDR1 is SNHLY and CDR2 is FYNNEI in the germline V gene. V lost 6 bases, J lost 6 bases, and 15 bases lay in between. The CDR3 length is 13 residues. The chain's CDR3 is CASRPSVVGEQYF. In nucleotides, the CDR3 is TGTGCCAGCAGGCCTAGCGTCGTCGGCGAGCAGTACTTC.

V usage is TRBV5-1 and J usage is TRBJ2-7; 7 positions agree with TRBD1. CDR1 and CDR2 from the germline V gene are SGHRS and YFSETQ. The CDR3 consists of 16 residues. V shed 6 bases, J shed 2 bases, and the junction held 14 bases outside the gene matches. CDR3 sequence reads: CASILSSRDRTYEQYF. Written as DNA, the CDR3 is TGCGCCAGCATCCTCTCGTCAAGGGACAGAACCTACGAGCAGTACTTC.

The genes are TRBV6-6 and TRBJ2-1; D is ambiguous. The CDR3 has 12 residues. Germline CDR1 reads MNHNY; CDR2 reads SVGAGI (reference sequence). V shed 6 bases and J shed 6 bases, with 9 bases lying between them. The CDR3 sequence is CASRVAGNEQFF. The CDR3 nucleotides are TGTGCCAGCAGGGTAGCTGGCAATGAGCAGTTCTTC.

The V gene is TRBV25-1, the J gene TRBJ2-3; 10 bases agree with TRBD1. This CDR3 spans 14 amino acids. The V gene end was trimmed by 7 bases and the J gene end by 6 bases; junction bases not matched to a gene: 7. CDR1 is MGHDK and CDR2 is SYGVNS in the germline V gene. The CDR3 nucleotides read TGTGCCAGCACCGAGGGACAGGGGTTTGATACGCAGTATTTT. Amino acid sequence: CASTEGQGFDTQYF.

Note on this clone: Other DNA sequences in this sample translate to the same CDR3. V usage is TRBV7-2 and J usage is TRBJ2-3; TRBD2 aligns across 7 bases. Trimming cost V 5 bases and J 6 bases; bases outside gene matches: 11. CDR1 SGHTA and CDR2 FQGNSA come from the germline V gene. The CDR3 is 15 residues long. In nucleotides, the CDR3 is TGTGCCAGCAGCCCCGGGACGGGGGGTCGGGATACGCAGTATTTT. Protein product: CASSPGTGGRDTQYF.

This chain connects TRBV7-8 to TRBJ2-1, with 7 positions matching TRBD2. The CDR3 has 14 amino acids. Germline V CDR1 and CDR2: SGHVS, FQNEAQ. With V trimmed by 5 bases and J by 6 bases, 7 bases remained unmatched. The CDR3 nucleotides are TGTGCCAGCAGCCTCTTGACGGGGGGCAATGAGCAGTTCTTC. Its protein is CASSLLTGGNEQFF. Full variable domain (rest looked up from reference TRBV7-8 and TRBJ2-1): GAGVSQSPRYKVAKRGQDVALRCDPISGHVSLFWYQQALGQGPEFLTYFQNEAQLDKSGLPSDRFFAERPEGSVSTLKIQRTQQEDSAVYLCASSLLTGGNEQFFGPGTRLTVL.

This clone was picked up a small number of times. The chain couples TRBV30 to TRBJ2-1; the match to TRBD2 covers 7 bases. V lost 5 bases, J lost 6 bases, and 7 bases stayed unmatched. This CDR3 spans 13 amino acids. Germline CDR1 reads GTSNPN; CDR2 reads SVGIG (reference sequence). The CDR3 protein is CAWGRGGINEQFF. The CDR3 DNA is TGTGCCTGGGGGAGGGGCGGAATCAATGAGCAGTTCTTC.

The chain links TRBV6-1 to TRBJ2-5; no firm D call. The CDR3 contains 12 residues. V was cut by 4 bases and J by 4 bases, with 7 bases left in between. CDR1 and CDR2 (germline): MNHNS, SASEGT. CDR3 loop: CASSVTRETQYF. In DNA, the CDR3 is TGTGCCAGCAGTGTAACCCGAGAGACCCAGTACTTC.

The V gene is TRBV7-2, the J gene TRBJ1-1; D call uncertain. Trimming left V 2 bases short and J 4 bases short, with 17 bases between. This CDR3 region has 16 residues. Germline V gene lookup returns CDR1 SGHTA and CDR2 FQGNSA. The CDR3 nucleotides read TGTGCCAGCAGCTTAAATCCCATCCCTTCCATCACTGAAGCTTTCTTT. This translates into CASSLNPIPSITEAFF.

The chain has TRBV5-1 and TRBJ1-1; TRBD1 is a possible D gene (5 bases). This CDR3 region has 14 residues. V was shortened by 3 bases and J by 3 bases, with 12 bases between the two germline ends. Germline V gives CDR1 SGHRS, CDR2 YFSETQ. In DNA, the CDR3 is TGCGCCAGCAGCTGGGCCGGGGCAGACACTGAAGCTTTCTTT. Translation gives CASSWAGADTEAFF.